The 9 T cell receptor beta chains below all came from one sample that was sequenced in a study of technical replicates of blood from a handful of donors. Clones were read by immunoSEQ multiplex PCR, and TCRdb kept only the in-frame ones, dropping some. The sample lists fewer than 80,000 clones, roughly nine tenths occurring once. Sequencing was performed on PBMCs. The source of these receptors is a human donor in good health. Some clones in this sample may be carry-over from other donors' samples.

The rearrangement links TRBV27 to TRBJ1-6; weak D call: TRBD1 (5 bases). Trimming left V 3 bases short and J 7 bases short, with 13 bases between. Germline V gene sequence: CDR1 MNHEY, CDR2 SMNVEV (reference sequence). The CDR3 contains 15 residues. The CDR3 loop reads CASSLGPLENSPLHF. CDR3 coding DNA: TGTGCCAGCAGTTTGGGGCCCCTAGAGAATTCACCCCTCCACTTT.

The chain combines TRBV7-3 with TRBJ2-2; D is possibly TRBD1 (6 bases). V gave up 5 bases and J gave up 1 base, with 14 bases separating them. The CDR3 runs 16 residues. Germline V CDR1 and CDR2: SGHTA, FQGTGA. The CDR3 sequence is CASSITGHRNTGELFF. CDR3 DNA sequence: TGTGCCAGCAGCATCACGGGACACCGGAACACCGGGGAGCTGTTTTTT.

V is TRBV19 and J is TRBJ1-1; 7 bases align to TRBD1. Per germline, CDR1 LNHDA and CDR2 SQIVND (reference sequence). Unmatched junction bases numbered 7, after V lost 4 bases and J lost 5 bases. CDR3 length: 14 amino acids. CDR3 in DNA: TGTGCCAGTAGTACCTGGGACAGCGGGACTGAAGCTTTCTTT. It yields the protein CASSTWDSGTEAFF.

The chain carries TRBV11-1 and TRBJ2-3; TRBD2 might be the D (6 bases). With 5 bases removed from V and 14 bases from J, the gap between germline ends came to 20 bases. CDR1 is SGHAT, CDR2 FQDESV, per germline (reference sequence). The length of the CDR3 is 13 residues. The CDR3 DNA reads TGTGCCAGCAGCCCCAAGGTCGGTAGCGGTGTGTATTTT. This encodes CASSPKVGSGVYF.

V gene TRBV10-3 combines with J gene TRBJ1-5; D might be TRBD1 (5 bases). CDR1 is ENHRY and CDR2 is SYGVKD in the germline V gene. The CDR3 is 13 residues long. Trimming stripped 2 bases from V and 6 bases from J, with 8 bases between. Here the CDR3 DNA reads TGTGCCATCAGTGAGGGGAGGGGTCAGCCCCAGCATTTT. The encoded protein is CAISEGRGQPQHF.

The rearrangement links TRBV5-1 to TRBJ2-5; 10 positions match TRBD2. CDR3 length: 15 residues. The germline CDR1 and CDR2 sequences are SGHRS and YFSETQ. V trimming: 6 bases; J trimming: 0 bases; junction bases outside the gene matches: 5. CDR3: CASTKREGHQETQYF. CDR3 in DNA: TGCGCCAGCACCAAGCGGGAGGGCCACCAAGAGACCCAGTACTTC.

V is TRBV19 and J is TRBJ2-7; TRBD2 matches 10 bases. Germline V CDR1 and CDR2: LNHDA, SQIVND (reference sequence). V shed 1 base, J shed 5 bases, and the junction held 5 bases outside the gene matches. The CDR3 consists of 15 residues. CDR3 in DNA: TGTGCCAGTAGTATAGTCCTAGCGGGAGCGGACGAGCAGTACTTC. This sequence encodes CASSIVLAGADEQYF.

CDR3 loop: CASSARQGSYGYTF. The CDR3 DNA follows: TGTGCCAGCAGTGCGCGACAGGGTTCCTATGGCTACACCTTC. The chain carries TRBV6-1 and TRBJ1-2, with 7 bases identical to TRBD1. This CDR3 is built from 14 residues. The germline V gene encodes CDR1 MNHNS and CDR2 SASEGT. V shed 4 bases, J shed 4 bases, and the junction held 6 bases outside the gene matches.

V usage is TRBV5-5 and J usage is TRBJ2-7, with TRBD2 identical over 12 bases. CDR1 and CDR2 (germline): SGHKS, YYEKEE (reference sequence). There are 19 residues in the CDR3. V shed 6 bases, J shed 0 bases, and the junction held 16 bases outside the gene matches. In nucleotides, the CDR3 is TGTGCCAGCATCCACCCGGGACTAGCGGGCCAACTAATCTCCTACGAGCAGTACTTC. Its protein is CASIHPGLAGQLISYEQYF.